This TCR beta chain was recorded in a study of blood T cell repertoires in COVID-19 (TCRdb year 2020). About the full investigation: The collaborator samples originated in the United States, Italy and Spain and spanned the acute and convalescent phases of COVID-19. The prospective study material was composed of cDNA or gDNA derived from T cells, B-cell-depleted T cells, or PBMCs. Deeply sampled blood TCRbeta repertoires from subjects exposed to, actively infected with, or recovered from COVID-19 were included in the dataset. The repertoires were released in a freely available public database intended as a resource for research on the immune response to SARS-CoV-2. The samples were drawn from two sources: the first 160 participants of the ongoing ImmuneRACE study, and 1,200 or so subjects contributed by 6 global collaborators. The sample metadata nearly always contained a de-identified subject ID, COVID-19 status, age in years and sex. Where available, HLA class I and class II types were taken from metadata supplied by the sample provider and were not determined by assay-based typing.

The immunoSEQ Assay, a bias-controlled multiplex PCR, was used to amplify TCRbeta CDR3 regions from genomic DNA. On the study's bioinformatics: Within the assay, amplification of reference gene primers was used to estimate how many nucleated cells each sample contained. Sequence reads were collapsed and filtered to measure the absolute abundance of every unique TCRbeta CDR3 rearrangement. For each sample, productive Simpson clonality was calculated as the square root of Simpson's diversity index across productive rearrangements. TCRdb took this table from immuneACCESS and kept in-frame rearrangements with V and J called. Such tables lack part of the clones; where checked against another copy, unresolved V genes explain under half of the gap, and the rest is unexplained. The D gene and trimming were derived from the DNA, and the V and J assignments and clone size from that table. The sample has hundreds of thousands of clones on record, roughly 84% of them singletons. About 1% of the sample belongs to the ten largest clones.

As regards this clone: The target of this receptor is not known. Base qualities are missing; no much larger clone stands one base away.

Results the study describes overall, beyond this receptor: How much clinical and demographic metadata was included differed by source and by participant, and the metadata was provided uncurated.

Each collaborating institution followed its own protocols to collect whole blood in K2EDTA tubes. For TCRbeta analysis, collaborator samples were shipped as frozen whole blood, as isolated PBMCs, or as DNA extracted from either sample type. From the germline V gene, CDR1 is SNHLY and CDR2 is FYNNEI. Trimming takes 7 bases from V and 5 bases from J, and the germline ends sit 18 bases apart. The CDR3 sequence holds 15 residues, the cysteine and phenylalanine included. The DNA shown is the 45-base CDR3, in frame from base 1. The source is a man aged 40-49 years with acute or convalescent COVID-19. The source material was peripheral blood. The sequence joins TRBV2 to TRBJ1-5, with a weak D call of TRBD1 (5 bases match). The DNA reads TGTGCCAGCACTGCTGTAGGCAGGGCCCATCAGCCCCAGCATTTT. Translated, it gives CASTAVGRAHQPQHF. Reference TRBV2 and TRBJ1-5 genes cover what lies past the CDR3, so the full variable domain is EPEVTQTPSHQVTQMGQEVILRCVPISNHLYFYWYRQILGQKVEFLVSFYNNEISEKSEIFDDQFSVERPDGSNFTLKIRSTKLEDSAMYFCASTAVGRAHQPQHFGDGTRLSIL.